The 2 T cell receptor beta chains reported below all come from one sample, sequenced in a study of PD-L1 blockade in urothelial cancer. Clones were read by immunoSEQ multiplex PCR, and TCRdb kept only the in-frame ones, dropping some. The sample holds tens of thousands of clones; approximately 90% are singletons and the top ten take less than 10%. Here the sequenced sample was PBMCs, taken around atezolizumab (anti-PD-L1) treatment. These receptors all stem from a man between 60 and 75 years old with urothelial cancer.

V is TRBV21-1 and J is TRBJ2-7; the D call TRBD1 from the table was never checked on the DNA. TRBV21-1 is a recognized pseudogene. The CDR3 sequence is 18 residues long. CDR3 nucleotide sequence: TGTGCCAGCAGCAGTATTTTGCACAGGGGGTTCCCGTCCTACGAGCAGTACTTC. It yields the protein CASSSILHRGFPSYEQYF.

The chain uses TRBV6-5 and TRBJ1-4, with a weak D call TRBD1 (6 bases). V was pared by 10 bases and J by 8 bases, with 20 bases between. From germline, CDR1 is MNHEY and CDR2 SVGAGI. This CDR3 comprises 14 residues. CDR3 loop: CATAYREFAEKLFF. For the CDR3, the DNA is TGTGCCACCGCCTACAGGGAGTTCGCGGAAAAACTGTTTTTT.